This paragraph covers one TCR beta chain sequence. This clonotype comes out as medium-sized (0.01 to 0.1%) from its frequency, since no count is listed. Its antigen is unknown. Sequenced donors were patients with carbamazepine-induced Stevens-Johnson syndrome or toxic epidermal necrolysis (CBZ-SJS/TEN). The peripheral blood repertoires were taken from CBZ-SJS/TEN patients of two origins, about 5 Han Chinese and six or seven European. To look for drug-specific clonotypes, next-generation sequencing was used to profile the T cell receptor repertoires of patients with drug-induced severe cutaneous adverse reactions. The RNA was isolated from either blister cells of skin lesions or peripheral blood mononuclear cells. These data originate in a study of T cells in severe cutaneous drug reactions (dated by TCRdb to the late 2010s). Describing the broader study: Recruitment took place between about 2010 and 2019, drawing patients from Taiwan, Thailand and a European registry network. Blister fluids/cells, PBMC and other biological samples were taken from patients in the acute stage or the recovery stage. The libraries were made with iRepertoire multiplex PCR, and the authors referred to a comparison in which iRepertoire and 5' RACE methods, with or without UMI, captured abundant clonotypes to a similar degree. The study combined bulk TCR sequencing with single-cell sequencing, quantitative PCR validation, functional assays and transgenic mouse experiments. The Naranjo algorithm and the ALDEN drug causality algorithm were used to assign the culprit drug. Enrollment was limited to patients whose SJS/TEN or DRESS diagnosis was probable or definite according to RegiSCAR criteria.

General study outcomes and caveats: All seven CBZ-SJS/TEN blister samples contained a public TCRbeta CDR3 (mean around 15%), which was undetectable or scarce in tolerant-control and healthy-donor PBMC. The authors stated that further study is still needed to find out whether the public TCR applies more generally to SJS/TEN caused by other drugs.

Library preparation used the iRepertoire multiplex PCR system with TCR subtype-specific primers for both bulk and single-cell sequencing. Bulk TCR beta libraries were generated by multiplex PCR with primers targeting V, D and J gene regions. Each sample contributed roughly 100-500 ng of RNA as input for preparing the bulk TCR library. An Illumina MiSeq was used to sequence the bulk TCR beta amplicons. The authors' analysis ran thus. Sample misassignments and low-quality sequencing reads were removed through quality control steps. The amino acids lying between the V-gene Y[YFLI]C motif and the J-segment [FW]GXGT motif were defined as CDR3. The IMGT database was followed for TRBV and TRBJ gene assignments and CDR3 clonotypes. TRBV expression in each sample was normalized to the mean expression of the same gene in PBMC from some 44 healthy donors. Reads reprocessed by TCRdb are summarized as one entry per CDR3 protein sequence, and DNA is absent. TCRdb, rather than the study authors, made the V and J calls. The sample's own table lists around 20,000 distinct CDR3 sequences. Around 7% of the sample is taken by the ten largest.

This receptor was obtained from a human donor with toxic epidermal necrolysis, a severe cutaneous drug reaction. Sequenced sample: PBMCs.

CDR3 sequence: CASSLDRYEQYF. Recombination linked TRBV5-6 to TRBJ2-7. There are 12 amino acids in the CDR3, from cysteine to phenylalanine inclusive. The record lacks a DNA sequence. CDR1 and CDR2, looked up from the germline V gene, are SGHDT and YYEEEE.